This T cell receptor beta chain was sequenced in a study of memory CD4+ T cells and cytomegalovirus serostatus. Study details: Donors were healthy Belgian adults, 8 to 10 CMV seropositive and 20 to 30 seronegative.

The sort gate was single viable CD3+CD4+CD8-CD45RO+ cells for memory CD4+ T cells. TCRdb keeps only in-frame clones here, not all; method: immunoSEQ multiplex PCR. The sample carries some 39,000 clones, 70% to 80% recorded once. This CDR3 is 15 amino acids long. The V and J ends lost 3 bases and 1 base respectively, with 7 bases between them. The germline V gene encodes CDR1 SNHLY and CDR2 FYNNEI. As concerns this clone: The antigen is unknown.

Findings of the study overall: A US-trained random forest predicted CMV serostatus with median AUC around 0.92.

Input material: memory CD4+ T cells from blood. The TCR sequence derives from an adult in good health and CMV-seronegative. The J gene is TRBJ1-6, the V gene TRBV2; D remains unclear. CDR3 protein: CASSDAGSYNSPLHF. The CDR3 DNA is TGTGCCAGCAGTGATGCGGGTTCCTATAATTCACCCCTCCACTTT.